This T cell receptor (beta chain) was retrieved from a study of identical twins. Regarding the study as a whole: A partial confounding effect on zero-insertion analyses could come from invariant MAIT and iNKT cells. Twins' surplus sharing was weaker for beta out-of-frame sequences.

Points on this clonotype: Its target is not known.

A single record per CDR3 protein comes from TCRdb applying MiXCR to the 5' RACE reads. The data show around 370,000 distinct CDR3 sequences, approximately 8.7% seen once. With no exceptions, donors were healthy Caucasians. What was sequenced was naive T cells sorted from blood. This receptor was taken from a woman between 45 and 60 years old in good health.

The CDR3 DNA sequence: TGTGCCAGCAAGGCACAAGTCACCGGGGAGCTGTTTTTT. Translated, it gives CASKAQVTGELFF. The genes are TRBV2 and TRBJ2-2; D gene uncertain. Germline CDR1 SNHLY, CDR2 FYNNEI. There are 13 residues in the CDR3. Trimming shortened V by 7 bases and J by 4 bases, and 10 bases separated the two germline ends. Filled out from reference TRBV2 and TRBJ2-2, the complete variable domain reads EPEVTQTPSHQVTQMGQEVILRCVPISNHLYFYWYRQILGQKVEFLVSFYNNEISEKSEIFDDQFSVERPDGSNFTLKIRSTKLEDSAMYFCASKAQVTGELFFGEGSRLTVL.